This is a list of T cell receptor beta chains from one sample in a study of cytomegalovirus exposure and HLA in healthy donors. Method: immunoSEQ multiplex PCR; TCRdb's copy keeps in-frame clones and lacks some. The sample lists 49,000 or so clones; about four fifths were seen once. The sequencing input was PBMCs. The receptors come from a boy between 10 and 17 years old in good health and CMV-seropositive. The CDR3 runs from the conserved cysteine through the conserved F or W. A D gene is named only where the DNA matches it firmly. Not all rows give a size; the values are once, few, many and, for expanded clones, a class.

abundance	d_gene	v_gene	CDR3aa
.	TRBD1	TRBV29-1	CSGATGQGKGTQYF
.	TRBD1	TRBV19	CASSPGTANEKLFF
.	.	TRBV21-1	CAPTLAGPGEDTQYF
.	TRBD2	TRBV27	CASSLSRLAKETQYF
.	.	TRBV18	CASSPEQGSRYEQFF
.	.	TRBV11-3	CASSAGPNEKLFF
.	.	TRBV27	CASSLRQVYNSPLHF
.	TRBD2	TRBV6-5	CASSRGDKREQYF
.	.	TRBV5-6	CASSLPAGFPNTQYF
.	TRBD2	TRBV14	CASSQAAGGLDTQYF
.	TRBD2	TRBV9	CASSLGIGLAGITDTQYF
.	TRBD1	TRBV6-1	CATWTGYTYEQYF
.	.	TRBV5-1	CASSLVGQGAFF
.	.	TRBV2	CASNPGGYGYTF
.	.	TRBV5-4	CASSQDSQESQYF
once	TRBD1	TRBV19	CASFRGRGRVGELFF
.	.	TRBV4-1	CASSQDGRGGAEAFF
.	TRBD1	TRBV5-4	CASSPKGQGKRSNQPQHF
.	.	TRBV2	CAGESGSRYGYTF
.	.	TRBV18	CASSTQGLEQYF
.	TRBD2	TRBV4-1	CASRVAGFKGLAFHEQFF
once	.	TRBV7-2	CASSYGKTFDREADTQYF
.	.	TRBV5-5	CASSFPGQIRSYGYTF
.	TRBD2	TRBV23-1	CASSQSGASSGGFSYEQYF
.	.	TRBV10-2	CAILLGNEQFF